What follows are 14 T cell receptor beta chains derived from one specimen sequenced in a study of cytomegalovirus exposure and HLA in healthy donors. 13 Jbeta primers and 60 Vbeta primers were used for the PCR. Clones were sequenced by immunoSEQ multiplex PCR, and TCRdb holds only the in-frame ones, with some missing. This table has about 76,000 clones, roughly 85% appearing once. The sample comprised PBMCs. Receptors were obtained from a man aged 30 to 39 in good health and CMV-seronegative.

This sequence joins TRBV28 and TRBJ1-5, with D perhaps TRBD1 (5 bases). CDR3 size: 13 residues. Between the trimmed V and J ends, which lost 2 bases and 7 bases, there was a span of 9 bases. Germline V gene sequence: CDR1 MDHEN, CDR2 SYDVKM. CDR3 DNA sequence: TGTGCCAGCAGTTTACGGGGGGACCAGCCCCAGCATTTT. Translating gives CASSLRGDQPQHF.

The chain has TRBV27 and TRBJ1-2; D not certain. The germline CDR1 and CDR2 sequences are MNHEY and SMNVEV (reference sequence). This CDR3 contains 13 residues. V lost 4 bases and J 3 bases, leaving 9 bases between the germline ends. The CDR3 region is CASSYTPHYGYTF. CDR3 sequence (DNA): TGTGCCAGCAGTTACACCCCCCACTATGGCTACACCTTC.

The rearrangement links TRBV5-6 to TRBJ1-2; D is ambiguous. There are 15 residues in the CDR3. The V end was cut by 0 bases, the J end by 2 bases, with 11 bases between. CDR1 and CDR2 from the germline V gene are SGHDT and YYEEEE. The CDR3, as DNA: TGTGCCAGCAGCTTGGGCGGGGAATCCAACTATGGCTACACCTTC. Protein: CASSLGGESNYGYTF.

The CDR3 is CASSVVGGGSYNEQFF. Here the CDR3 DNA reads TGTGCCAGCAGCGTAGTTGGCGGAGGCTCCTACAATGAGCAGTTCTTC. V gene TRBV9 combines with J gene TRBJ2-1, with a possible D match to TRBD2 (5 bases). Germline values: CDR1 SGDLS, CDR2 YYNGEE. Trimming shortened V by 0 bases and J by 0 bases, and 10 bases separated the two germline ends. The CDR3 is made up of 16 amino acids.

The rearrangement joins TRBV4-3 to TRBJ1-1, with D unclear. V was pared by 2 bases and J by 0 bases, with 4 bases between. CDR1 is LGHNA, CDR2 YSLEER, per germline. The CDR3 runs to 13 residues. The CDR3: CASSQQVNTEAFF. The DNA of the CDR3 is TGCGCCAGCAGCCAACAGGTGAACACTGAAGCTTTCTTT.

This chain joins TRBV5-1 and TRBJ2-5, with D hard to call. TRBJ2-7 matches the DNA end more closely, so the J call is doubtful. The CDR3 runs to 13 residues. The germline gives CDR1 SGHRS, CDR2 YFSETQ. CDR3 residues: CASSLSPTYEQYF. CDR3 coding DNA: TGCGCCAGCAGCTTATCCCCAACCTACGAGCAGTACTTC.

The chain employs TRBV4-2 and TRBJ2-2, with 11 bases matching TRBD2. Germline trimming cut 8 bases from V and 7 bases from J; bases unmatched to any gene: 9. CDR1 and CDR2 (germline): LGHNA, YNFKEQ. The CDR3 has 15 residues. The CDR3 DNA is TGTGCCAGCCAGTCCGCTAGCGGGGGGTTCGGGGAGCTGTTTTTT. Translated, it gives CASQSASGGFGELFF.

The chain has TRBV7-2 and TRBJ1-2, with a weak D call TRBD1 (6 bases). This CDR3 is built from 14 residues. V lost 2 bases and J lost 3, with 10 bases in between. CDR1 is SGHTA, CDR2 FQGNSA, per germline. The CDR3 reads CASSLFPGDYGYTF. The CDR3 DNA is TGTGCCAGCAGCTTATTTCCAGGGGACTATGGCTACACCTTC.

The J gene is TRBJ2-7, the V gene TRBV2; D is unclear. This CDR3 is 11 amino acids long. Trimming stripped 4 bases from V and 9 bases from J, with 10 bases between. CDR1 and CDR2 from the germline V gene are SNHLY and FYNNEI. Written as DNA, the CDR3 is TGTGCCAGCAGTGTCTCCACAACGCAGTACTTC. Translation: CASSVSTTQYF.

The V and J genes are TRBV5-6 and TRBJ1-2, with TRBD1 matching 10 bases. Germline V gene lookup returns CDR1 SGHDT and CDR2 YYEEEE. V lost 4 bases and J lost 9; bases outside the gene matches: 6. The CDR3 consists of 13 residues. Here the CDR3 reads CASSVRQGASYTF. The CDR3 region has the DNA TGTGCCAGCAGCGTACGACAGGGGGCGAGCTACACCTTC.

The V gene is TRBV29-1, the J gene TRBJ2-5; D is uncertain. Matching the DNA end better, TRBJ2-7 makes the J call doubtful. The CDR3 length is 12 residues. Germline lookup yields CDR1 SQVTM and CDR2 ANQGSEA. The CDR3 coding sequence is TGCAGCGCTGTCTTAAGAGCCTACGAGCAGTACTTC. Translation gives CSAVLRAYEQYF.

The chain is built from TRBV7-2 and TRBJ1-1; D is undetermined. This CDR3 is built from 13 residues. Trimming pared 4 bases from V and 5 bases from J, leaving 11 bases between. The germline V gene has CDR1 SGHTA and CDR2 FQGNSA. CDR3 sequence: CASSSPGVTEAFF. The DNA for the CDR3 is TGTGCCAGCAGCTCCCCCGGGGTGACTGAAGCTTTCTTT.

The V and J genes are TRBV6-1 and TRBJ2-1, with TRBD1 matching 9 bases. J lost 3 bases, V lost 4 bases, and 7 bases had no gene match. Germline V gene sequence: CDR1 MNHNS, CDR2 SASEGT. CDR3 length: 16 amino acids. This chain's CDR3 is CASSGGRGQGYNEQFF. The CDR3 DNA is TGTGCCAGCAGTGGGGGGCGGGGACAGGGCTACAATGAGCAGTTCTTC.

The J gene is TRBJ2-5, the V gene TRBV28; perhaps TRBD2 as D (5 bases). This CDR3 comprises 17 residues. CDR1 and CDR2 (germline): MDHEN, SYDVKM. Trimming stripped 3 bases from V and 5 bases from J, with 22 bases between. The CDR3, as DNA: TGTGCCAGCAGTTTCCCCCGCCCCGGGGTTGACTTGGAGACCCAGTACTTC. Amino acid sequence: CASSFPRPGVDLETQYF.